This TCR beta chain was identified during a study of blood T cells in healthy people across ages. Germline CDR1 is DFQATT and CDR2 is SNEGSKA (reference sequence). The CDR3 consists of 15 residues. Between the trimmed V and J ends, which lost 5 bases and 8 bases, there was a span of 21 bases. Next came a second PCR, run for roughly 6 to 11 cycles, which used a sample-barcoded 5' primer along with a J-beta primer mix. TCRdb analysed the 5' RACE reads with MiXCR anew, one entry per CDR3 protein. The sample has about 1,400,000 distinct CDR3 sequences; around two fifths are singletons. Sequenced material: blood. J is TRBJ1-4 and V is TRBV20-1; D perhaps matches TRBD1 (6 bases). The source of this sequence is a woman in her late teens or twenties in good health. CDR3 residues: CSASPAGGGEEKLFF. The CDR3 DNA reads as TGCAGTGCTTCACCCGCGGGAGGGGGAGAAGAAAAACTGTTTTTT.